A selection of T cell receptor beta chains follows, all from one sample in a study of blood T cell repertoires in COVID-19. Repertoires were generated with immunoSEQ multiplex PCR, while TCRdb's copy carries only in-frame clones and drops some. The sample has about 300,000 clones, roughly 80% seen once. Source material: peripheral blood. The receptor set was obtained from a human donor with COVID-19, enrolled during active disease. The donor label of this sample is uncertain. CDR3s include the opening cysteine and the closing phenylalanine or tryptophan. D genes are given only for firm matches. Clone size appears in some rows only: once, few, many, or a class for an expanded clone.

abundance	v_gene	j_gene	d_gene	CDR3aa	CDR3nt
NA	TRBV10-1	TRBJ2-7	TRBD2	CASSPSGSHEQYF	TGCGCCAGCAGCCCTAGCGGGAGCCACGAGCAGTACTTC
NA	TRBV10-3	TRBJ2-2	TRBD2	CAISGTSGRGFGGELFF	TGTGCCATCTCCGGGACTAGCGGGAGGGGGTTCGGCGGGGAGCTGTTTTTT
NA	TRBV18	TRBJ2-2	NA	CASSVDSPGELFF	TGTGCCAGCTCAGTGGACAGTCCCGGGGAGCTGTTTTTT
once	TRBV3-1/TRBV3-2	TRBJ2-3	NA	CASSQNVGGDTQYF	TGTGCCAGCAGCCAAAACGTCGGCGGTGATACGCAGTATTTT
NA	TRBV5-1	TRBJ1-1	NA	CASSSSVGDTEAFF	TGCGCCAGCAGCTCGTCAGTCGGGGACACTGAAGCTTTCTTT
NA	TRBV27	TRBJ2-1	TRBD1	CASSFGTGDYNEQFF	TGTGCCAGCAGTTTTGGGACAGGAGATTACAATGAGCAGTTCTTC
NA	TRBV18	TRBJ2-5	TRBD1	CASSPETGAEETQYF	TGTGCCAGCTCACCCGAGACAGGGGCGGAGGAGACCCAGTACTTC
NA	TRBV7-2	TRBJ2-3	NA	CASSPRTDTQYF	TGTGCCAGCAGCCCTCGCACAGATACGCAGTATTTT
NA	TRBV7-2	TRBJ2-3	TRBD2	CASSRGLAGGRVGTDTQYF	TGTGCCAGCAGCCGCGGACTAGCGGGAGGCCGGGTCGGCACAGATACGCAGTATTTT
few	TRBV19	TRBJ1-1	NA	CASSKAALNTEAFF	TGTGCCAGTAGTAAGGCGGCTTTGAACACTGAAGCTTTCTTT
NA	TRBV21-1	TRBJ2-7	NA	CASSKAGTSGREGVGEQYF	TGTGCCAGCAGCAAAGCCGGGACTAGCGGGAGAGAGGGTGTGGGAGAGCAGTACTTC
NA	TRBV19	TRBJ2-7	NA	CASSADIDRGQYF	TGTGCCAGTAGTGCGGATATTGATCGGGGGCAGTACTTC
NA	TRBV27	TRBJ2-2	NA	CASSDTGELFF	TGTGCCAGCTCCGACACCGGGGAGCTGTTTTTT
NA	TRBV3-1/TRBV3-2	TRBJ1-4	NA	CASSPGQTNEKLFF	TGTGCCAGCAGTCCAGGACAAACTAATGAAAAACTGTTTTTT
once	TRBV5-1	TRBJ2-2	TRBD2	CASSLLAGGTGELFF	TGCGCCAGCAGCTTGCTAGCGGGAGGCACCGGGGAGCTGTTTTTT
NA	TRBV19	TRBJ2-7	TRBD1	CASSRSHRDRTYEQYF	TGTGCCAGTAGCCGAAGCCACCGGGACAGGACATACGAGCAGTACTTC
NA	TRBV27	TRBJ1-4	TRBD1	CASSHQGGEKLFF	TGTGCCAGCAGTCATCAGGGGGGTGAAAAACTGTTTTTT
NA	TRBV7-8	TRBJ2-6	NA	CASSANRSPGANVLTF	TGTGCCAGCAGCGCCAACAGGTCCCCTGGGGCCAACGTCCTGACTTTC
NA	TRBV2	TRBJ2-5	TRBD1	CASSERQGALGETQYF	TGTGCCAGCAGTGAAAGGCAGGGGGCGCTGGGAGAGACCCAGTACTTC
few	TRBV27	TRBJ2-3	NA	CASSLGGGGDTQYF	TGTGCCAGCAGTTTAGGTGGCGGAGGGGATACGCAGTATTTT
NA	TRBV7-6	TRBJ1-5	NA	CASSLAAGGRQPQHF	TGTGCCAGCAGCTTAGCGGCGGGGGGCCGTCAGCCCCAGCATTTT
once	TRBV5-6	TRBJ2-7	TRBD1	CASRTGTGREQYF	TGTGCCAGCAGAACCGGGACAGGGCGCGAGCAGTACTTC
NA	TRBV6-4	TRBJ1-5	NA	CASRTTGRRNQPQHF	TGTGCCAGCAGGACCACAGGGAGACGCAATCAGCCCCAGCATTTT
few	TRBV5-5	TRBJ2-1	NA	CASSPSIQGVNNEQFF	TGTGCCAGCAGTCCGTCAATTCAAGGGGTCAACAATGAGCAGTTCTTC
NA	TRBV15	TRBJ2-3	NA	CATSVTTDTQYF	TGTGCCACCAGCGTCACTACAGATACGCAGTATTTT
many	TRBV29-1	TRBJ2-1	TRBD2	CSVSGGSSYNEQFF	TGCAGCGTGAGCGGGGGGAGCTCCTACAATGAGCAGTTCTTC
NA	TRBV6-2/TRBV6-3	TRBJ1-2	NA	CASSQISHSLSRGYGYTF	TGTGCCAGCAGCCAAATCTCCCATAGTCTCTCGCGGGGCTATGGCTACACCTTC
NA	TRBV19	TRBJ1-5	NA	CASSIEQGGNQPQHF	TGTGCCAGTAGTATAGAGCAGGGCGGCAATCAGCCCCAGCATTTT
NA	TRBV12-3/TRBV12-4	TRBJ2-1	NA	CASTDSSYNEQFF	TGTGCCAGCACTGACAGCTCCTACAATGAGCAGTTCTTC
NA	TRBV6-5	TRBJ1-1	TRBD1	CASQQGPNTEAFF	TGTGCCAGCCAACAGGGGCCTAACACTGAAGCTTTCTTT
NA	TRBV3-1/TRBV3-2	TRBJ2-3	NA	CASSQDRDTQYF	TGTGCCAGCAGCCAAGATAGAGATACGCAGTATTTT
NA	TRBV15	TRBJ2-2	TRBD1	CATSRGTGENTGELFF	TGTGCCACCAGCAGGGGGACAGGGGAGAACACCGGGGAGCTGTTTTTT
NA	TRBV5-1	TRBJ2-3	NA	CASSLQAAISDTQYF	TGCGCCAGCAGCTTGCAAGCGGCTATCTCGGATACGCAGTATTTT
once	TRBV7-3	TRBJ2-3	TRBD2	CASSPIAGGPTDTQYF	TGTGCCAGCAGCCCCATAGCGGGAGGGCCCACAGATACGCAGTATTTT
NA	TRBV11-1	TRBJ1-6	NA	CASSLGPGRNSPLHF	TGTGCCAGCAGCTTAGGCCCGGGAAGGAATTCACCCCTCCACTTT
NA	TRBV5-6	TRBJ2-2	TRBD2	CASSFGAGVGAGELFF	TGTGCCAGCAGCTTTGGGGCGGGAGTTGGGGCCGGGGAGCTGTTTTTT
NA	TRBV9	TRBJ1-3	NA	CASSARAGNTIYF	TGTGCCAGCAGCGCGAGGGCTGGAAACACCATATATTTT